These 14 T cell receptor beta chains came from one sample sequenced in a study of blood T cell repertoires in COVID-19. Here immunoSEQ multiplex PCR was the method, and the copy in TCRdb shows in-frame clones only, minus some. The profile covers about 280,000 clones, with 83% appearing a single time and roughly 10% taken by the ten largest. Sequencing was performed on peripheral blood. Every receptor here comes from a woman aged 45-65 years who had recovered from COVID-19.

The V call is TRBV6-2 or TRBV6-3, the J call TRBJ2-7, with 8 bases matching TRBD1. V gave up 6 bases and J gave up 4 bases; unmatched junction bases: 5. Germline V gives CDR1 MNHEY, CDR2 SVGEGT. CDR3 length: 13 residues. CDR3: CASSRTGPYEQYF. The CDR3 bases are TGTGCCAGCAGCCGGACAGGGCCTTACGAGCAGTACTTC.

With regard to this clone: Other DNA variants within this sample encode the same CDR3. The V call is TRBV29-1, the J call TRBJ2-5; D may be TRBD1 (5 bases). The CDR3 has 12 amino acids. The V gene's germline CDR1 is SQVTM and CDR2 ANQGSEA. Between the trimmed V and J ends, which lost 3 bases and 5 bases, there was a span of 10 bases. The CDR3, as DNA: TGCAGCGTTGACAGGGTCGGGGAGACCCAGTACTTC. It yields the protein CSVDRVGETQYF. Full variable domain (rest looked up from reference TRBV29-1 and TRBJ2-5): SAVISQKPSRDICQRGTSLTIQCQVDSQVTMMFWYRQQPGQSLTLIATANQGSEATYESGFVIDKFPISRPNLTFSTLTVSNMSPEDSSIYLCSVDRVGETQYFGPGTRLLVL.

The rearrangement links TRBV6-6 to TRBJ1-1; maybe TRBD1 (5 bases). The V end lost 2 bases, the J end lost 7 bases, and 11 bases lay between the germline ends. CDR3 length equals 13 residues. From germline, CDR1 is MNHNY and CDR2 SVGAGI (reference sequence). CDR3 coding DNA: TGTGCCAGCAGTTACGGGCAGGGCAGTGAAGCTTTCTTT. It specifies CASSYGQGSEAFF.

The chain employs TRBV10-2 and TRBJ2-7, with TRBD1 identical over 8 bases. The V segment lost 6 bases and the J segment 0 bases; nucleotides outside the gene matches: 16. The CDR3 has 18 amino acids. The germline V gene encodes CDR1 WSHSY and CDR2 SAAADI. The DNA for the CDR3 is TGCGCCAGCAGAAGTCAATTAACCGGGACAGGAAGCTCCTACGAGCAGTACTTC. Its translation is CASRSQLTGTGSSYEQYF.

Many counts were recorded for this clone. One end of the junction fails to match germline, which may point to a read error. J is TRBJ1-6 and V is TRBV29-1; TRBD1 is a possible D gene (5 bases). Germline CDR1 and CDR2: SQVTM and ANQGSEA. This CDR3 is 13 amino acids long. The CDR3 reads CSVQDSEGSPLHF. CDR3 DNA: TGCAGCGTTCAAGACAGCGAGGGATCACCCCTCCACTTT.

The chain uses TRBV19 and TRBJ2-3; TRBD1 might be the D (5 bases). Trimming stripped 5 bases from V and 2 bases from J, with 8 bases between. Germline loops: CDR1 LNHDA, CDR2 SQIVND (reference sequence). This CDR3 has 13 amino acids. CDR3 in DNA: TGTGCCAGTAGTTGGGGCACCACAGATACGCAGTATTTT. Encoded protein: CASSWGTTDTQYF.

The chain recombines TRBV30 with TRBJ1-2; 7 bases map to TRBD1. The CDR3 is made up of 13 amino acids. Germline V gives CDR1 GTSNPN, CDR2 SVGIG (reference sequence). V lost 0 bases and J lost 4; bases outside the gene matches: 2. CDR3 region: CAWSVQGTYGYTF. CDR3 DNA sequence: TGTGCCTGGAGTGTACAGGGGACCTATGGCTACACCTTC.

This chain uses TRBV6-1 with TRBJ1-5, with TRBD1 matching 11 bases. The CDR3 length is 17 residues. Trimming removed 4 bases from V and 2 bases from J; junction bases left unmatched: 7. The V gene's germline CDR1 is MNHNS and CDR2 SASEGT. The CDR3 nucleotides read TGTGCCAGCAGTGGAGGACAGGGGGCGCGAGGCAATCAGCCCCAGCATTTT. Translating it yields CASSGGQGARGNQPQHF.

This rearrangement joins TRBV27 to TRBJ2-1; no definite D call. Germline V gives CDR1 MNHEY, CDR2 SMNVEV (reference sequence). This CDR3 spans 14 amino acids. Trimming removed 5 bases at V and 2 bases at J, with 10 bases between. The chain's CDR3 is CASSGELAYNEQFF. In DNA, the CDR3 is TGTGCCAGCAGTGGAGAGCTAGCCTACAATGAGCAGTTCTTC.

This clone was counted a few times. This sequence joins TRBV5-6 and TRBJ2-1, with 13 bases fitting TRBD2. Per the germline V gene, CDR1 is SGHDT and CDR2 is YYEEEE. The CDR3 contains 17 residues. The V gene end was trimmed by 5 bases and the J gene end by 0 bases; junction bases not matched to a gene: 5. The CDR3 DNA follows: TGTGCCAGCAGACGGACTAGCGGGGGCCTCTCCTACAATGAGCAGTTCTTC. Residues: CASRRTSGGLSYNEQFF.

The rearrangement links TRBV7-9 to TRBJ1-2; TRBD1 matches at 9 bases. Per germline, CDR1 SEHNR and CDR2 FQNEAQ (reference sequence). The CDR3 totals 14 residues. Trimming removed 7 bases from V and 7 bases from J; junction bases left unmatched: 10. DNA for the CDR3: TGTGCCAGCACCTCCACAGGGGGCGCAGGTGGCTACACCTTC. Translating it yields CASTSTGGAGGYTF.

The genes are TRBV27 and TRBJ1-2, with a weak D call TRBD1 (5 bases). Between the trimmed V and J ends, which lost 0 bases and 5 bases, there was a span of 16 bases. This CDR3 spans 16 amino acids. CDR1 is MNHEY, CDR2 SMNVEV, per germline (reference sequence). The CDR3 reads CASSLSNQGARYGYTF. In nucleotides, the CDR3 is TGTGCCAGCAGTTTATCCAACCAGGGTGCGAGGTATGGCTACACCTTC.

This chain uses TRBV4-3 with TRBJ1-5; 10 positions agree with TRBD1. From germline, CDR1 is LGHNA and CDR2 YSLEER. V lost 4 bases, J lost 5 bases, and 5 bases stayed unmatched. This CDR3 comprises 15 residues. DNA for the CDR3: TGCGCCAGCAGCCCGGGGACAGGGGTGGATCAGCCCCAGCATTTT. Residues: CASSPGTGVDQPQHF.

The CDR3 nucleotides read TGTGCCAGCAGCTTAGGTGCAGTTGCTGAAGCTTTCTTT. This encodes CASSLGAVAEAFF. V usage is TRBV11-2 and J usage is TRBJ1-1; D remains ambiguous. V shed 1 base and J shed 6 bases, with 9 bases lying between them. The germline V gene has CDR1 SGHAT and CDR2 FQNNGV. The CDR3 contains 13 residues.